A selection of T cell receptor beta chains follows, all from one sample in a study of graft-versus-host responses after intestinal transplantation. Clones were read by immunoSEQ multiplex PCR, and TCRdb kept only the in-frame ones, dropping some. The sample has approximately 24,000 clones; approximately 95% are singletons. The sequencing here drew on PBMCs, taken 18 days after transplant. These receptors all come from a human patient who received an intestinal transplant, so some T cells may come from the graft donor. Each CDR3 is given with its conserved first and last residue. Each record gives: D gene, clone size, V gene, J gene, CDR3 DNA, CDR3 protein. D genes are given only for firm matches. Clone size is not always given. Where it is, it says once, few, many or a class for expanded clones.

D gene: -
clone size: -
V gene: TRBV11-2
J gene: TRBJ1-1
CDR3 DNA: TGTGCCAGCACCAAAGGAGGGAGGCGCCGGTTTGACCCTGAAGCTTTCTTT
CDR3 protein: CASTKGGRRRFDPEAFF

D gene: -
clone size: once
V gene: TRBV5-4
J gene: TRBJ1-2
CDR3 DNA: TGTGCCAGCAGCTTTGGTGGGCCATCCTATGGCTACACCTTC
CDR3 protein: CASSFGGPSYGYTF

D gene: TRBD1
clone size: -
V gene: TRBV4-1
J gene: TRBJ2-2
CDR3 DNA: TGCGCCAGCAGTCGGCAGGGGGCCACCGGGGAGCTGTTTTTT
CDR3 protein: CASSRQGATGELFF

D gene: TRBD1
clone size: -
V gene: TRBV7-9
J gene: TRBJ1-2
CDR3 DNA: TGTGCCAGCAGCCCGGGACAGGGGAACTATGGCTACACCTTC
CDR3 protein: CASSPGQGNYGYTF

D gene: TRBD1
clone size: -
V gene: TRBV27
J gene: TRBJ2-3
CDR3 DNA: TGTGCCAGCAGGCCCGATGGGGGCAGGGGGCTTACAGATACGCAGTATTTT
CDR3 protein: CASRPDGGRGLTDTQYF

D gene: -
clone size: -
V gene: TRBV5-1
J gene: TRBJ1-1
CDR3 DNA: TGCGCCAGCAGCTTGGTGGCTGGCGCTGAAGCTTTCTTT
CDR3 protein: CASSLVAGAEAFF

D gene: -
clone size: once
V gene: TRBV10-3
J gene: TRBJ2-7
CDR3 DNA: TGTGCCATCAGTGAGGATGTGGGGGCTTCCTACGAGCAGTACTTC
CDR3 protein: CAISEDVGASYEQYF

D gene: -
clone size: -
V gene: TRBV2
J gene: TRBJ2-3
CDR3 DNA: TGTGCCAGCAGGAGGGAGGGGGCAGATACGCAGTATTTT
CDR3 protein: CASRREGADTQYF

D gene: -
clone size: -
V gene: TRBV12-5
J gene: TRBJ1-1
CDR3 DNA: TGTGCTAGTGGTTTCGTTCTGTATCTTCCCTGGCCAGGCGGGTCCGGTGACACTGAAGCTTTCTTT
CDR3 protein: CASGFVLYLPWPGGSGDTEAFF

D gene: -
clone size: -
V gene: TRBV11-3
J gene: TRBJ2-5
CDR3 DNA: TGTGCCAGCAGCTTAGGGCCGGGCCAAGAGACCCAGTACTTC
CDR3 protein: CASSLGPGQETQYF

D gene: -
clone size: -
V gene: TRBV12-5
J gene: TRBJ1-5
CDR3 DNA: TGTGCTAGTGGTTTGGAGGGTAGTCAGCCCCAGCATTTT
CDR3 protein: CASGLEGSQPQHF

D gene: -
clone size: -
V gene: TRBV7-9
J gene: TRBJ2-7
CDR3 DNA: TGTGCCAGCAGCCTAGGGCCGGACGAGCAGTACTTC
CDR3 protein: CASSLGPDEQYF

D gene: -
clone size: -
V gene: TRBV11-3
J gene: TRBJ2-1
CDR3 DNA: TGTGCCAGCAGCTTAGTCCTCGGCAGAAATGAGCAGTTCTTC
CDR3 protein: CASSLVLGRNEQFF

D gene: -
clone size: -
V gene: TRBV7-9
J gene: TRBJ1-2
CDR3 DNA: TGTGCCGCCGGGTCAGGGGAGAGGGATGGCTACACCTTC
CDR3 protein: CAAGSGERDGYTF

D gene: TRBD2
clone size: -
V gene: TRBV2
J gene: TRBJ2-5
CDR3 DNA: TGTGCCAGCCTCGGGGGGGTCCAAGAGACCCAGTACTTC
CDR3 protein: CASLGGVQETQYF

D gene: -
clone size: -
V gene: TRBV20-1
J gene: TRBJ1-5
CDR3 DNA: TGCAGTGCTAGGGGTTCCCCGAGTTTT
CDR3 protein: CSARGSPSF

D gene: TRBD1
clone size: once
V gene: TRBV19
J gene: TRBJ1-1
CDR3 DNA: TGTGCCAGTAGTAGGAGGACAGGGGGCACTGAAGCTTTCTTT
CDR3 protein: CASSRRTGGTEAFF

D gene: TRBD2
clone size: -
V gene: TRBV19
J gene: TRBJ2-7
CDR3 DNA: TGTGCCAGTAGTATAGAACCGGGACTAGCGGGCGAGCAGTACTTC
CDR3 protein: CASSIEPGLAGEQYF

D gene: -
clone size: -
V gene: TRBV7-9
J gene: TRBJ2-7
CDR3 DNA: TGTGCCAGCAGCTCCGCCCCGTACGAGCAGTACTTC
CDR3 protein: CASSSAPYEQYF

D gene: -
clone size: -
V gene: TRBV19
J gene: TRBJ1-5
CDR3 DNA: TGTGCCAGTATGAAAGATTATAGCAATCAGCCCCAGCATTTT
CDR3 protein: CASMKDYSNQPQHF

D gene: -
clone size: -
V gene: TRBV7-8
J gene: TRBJ2-1
CDR3 DNA: TGTGCCAGCAGCCCAGCAGGGTTACTCTCCTACAATGAGCAGTTCTTC
CDR3 protein: CASSPAGLLSYNEQFF

D gene: TRBD1
clone size: -
V gene: TRBV6-1
J gene: TRBJ2-1
CDR3 DNA: TGTGCCAGCAGCGTCCCGGGACAGTTGTGGAATGAGCAGTTCTTC
CDR3 protein: CASSVPGQLWNEQFF

D gene: -
clone size: -
V gene: TRBV5-1
J gene: TRBJ1-2
CDR3 DNA: TGCGCCAGCAGCTTCGACATCTATGGCTACACCTTC
CDR3 protein: CASSFDIYGYTF

D gene: -
clone size: -
V gene: TRBV27
J gene: TRBJ1-2
CDR3 DNA: TGTGCCAGCAGCACTGGGACCTATGGCTACACCTTC
CDR3 protein: CASSTGTYGYTF

D gene: -
clone size: once
V gene: TRBV5-6
J gene: TRBJ1-1
CDR3 DNA: TGTGCTGGGTCAAGAATGAACACTGAAGCTTTCTTT
CDR3 protein: CAGSRMNTEAFF

D gene: -
clone size: once
V gene: TRBV10-3
J gene: TRBJ2-6
CDR3 DNA: TGTGCCATCAGTGAGTCAGTTGGTAGCTCTGGGGCCAACGTCCTGACTTTC
CDR3 protein: CAISESVGSSGANVLTF

D gene: -
clone size: -
V gene: TRBV2
J gene: TRBJ1-5
CDR3 DNA: TGTGCCAGCGGGTCAAGAAAGAATCAGCCCCAGCATTTT
CDR3 protein: CASGSRKNQPQHF

D gene: TRBD2
clone size: -
V gene: TRBV5-4
J gene: TRBJ2-5
CDR3 DNA: TGTGCCAGCAGCTCCCGACTAGCGGGGGGGGAGACCCAGTACTTC
CDR3 protein: CASSSRLAGGETQYF

D gene: -
clone size: -
V gene: TRBV15
J gene: TRBJ1-5
CDR3 DNA: TGTGCCACCAGCAGAGCGGGATTCGGTGGGCCCCAGCATTTT
CDR3 protein: CATSRAGFGGPQHF

D gene: TRBD1
clone size: few
V gene: TRBV18
J gene: TRBJ1-1
CDR3 DNA: TGTGCCAGCTCACCATACCCAGGGGGGACAAGCCCTGAAGCTTTCTTT
CDR3 protein: CASSPYPGGTSPEAFF

D gene: -
clone size: -
V gene: TRBV4-1
J gene: TRBJ1-3
CDR3 DNA: TGCGCCAGCAGCCAGGGGGCTACTGGAAACACCATATATTTT
CDR3 protein: CASSQGATGNTIYF

D gene: -
clone size: -
V gene: TRBV7-2
J gene: TRBJ2-6
CDR3 DNA: TGTGCCAGCAGCTTAACCCTTGGCTACGGGACCTCTGGGGCCAACGTCCTGACTTTC
CDR3 protein: CASSLTLGYGTSGANVLTF

D gene: TRBD1
clone size: once
V gene: TRBV6-1
J gene: TRBJ1-6
CDR3 DNA: TGTGCCAGCAGTGAATTGTCGTCAGGGGGAGGATCACCCCTCCACTTT
CDR3 protein: CASSELSSGGGSPLHF

D gene: -
clone size: -
V gene: TRBV7-2
J gene: TRBJ1-2
CDR3 DNA: TGTGCCAGCAGCTTTTCCCCCTATGGCTACACCTTC
CDR3 protein: CASSFSPYGYTF

D gene: TRBD1
clone size: few
V gene: TRBV7-9
J gene: TRBJ1-2
CDR3 DNA: TGTGCCAGCAGCCCGGGACAGAACTATGGCTACACCTTC
CDR3 protein: CASSPGQNYGYTF

D gene: -
clone size: once
V gene: TRBV7-9
J gene: TRBJ1-1
CDR3 DNA: TGTGCCAGCAGCTCCCCGGGAGGAGCAGCTTTCTTT
CDR3 protein: CASSSPGGAAFF

D gene: -
clone size: -
V gene: TRBV30
J gene: TRBJ1-6
CDR3 DNA: TGTGCCTGGAGGGCCGTATCTCTGTTTTCACCCCTCCACTTT
CDR3 protein: CAWRAVSLFSPLHF

D gene: TRBD1
clone size: -
V gene: TRBV10-3
J gene: TRBJ2-2
CDR3 DNA: TGTGCCATCAGTGAGCCGGGACAGGGAACCATAGGCACCGGGGAGCTGTTTTTT
CDR3 protein: CAISEPGQGTIGTGELFF

D gene: TRBD2
clone size: -
V gene: TRBV2
J gene: TRBJ2-3
CDR3 DNA: TGTGCCAGCAGTGAAATGCCTAGCGGGGGGGCGGCAGATACGCAGTATTTT
CDR3 protein: CASSEMPSGGAADTQYF

D gene: -
clone size: few
V gene: TRBV4-3
J gene: TRBJ1-1
CDR3 DNA: TGCGCCAGCAGTCGAGGGGAGAACACTGAAGCTTTCTTT
CDR3 protein: CASSRGENTEAFF

D gene: -
clone size: -
V gene: TRBV27
J gene: TRBJ2-7
CDR3 DNA: TGTGCCAGCAGTTTATCTGCAGCTACCTACGAGCAGTACTTC
CDR3 protein: CASSLSAATYEQYF

D gene: -
clone size: few
V gene: TRBV6-1
J gene: TRBJ1-2
CDR3 DNA: TGTGCCAGCAGTGAATCAATCACGGGTTATTATGGCTACACCTTC
CDR3 protein: CASSESITGYYGYTF

D gene: TRBD2
clone size: once
V gene: TRBV30
J gene: TRBJ2-1
CDR3 DNA: TGTGCCTGGAAGGCTAGCGGGTACTCCTACAATGAGCAGTTCTTC
CDR3 protein: CAWKASGYSYNEQFF

D gene: -
clone size: few
V gene: TRBV4-1
J gene: TRBJ1-3
CDR3 DNA: TGCGCCAGCAGCCAGTTTGACACCGGCTCTGGAAACACCATATATTTT
CDR3 protein: CASSQFDTGSGNTIYF

D gene: TRBD2
clone size: -
V gene: TRBV13
J gene: TRBJ2-1
CDR3 DNA: TGTGCCAGCAGCCCCCGACTAGCGGGGGGCGAGAATGAGCAGTTCTTC
CDR3 protein: CASSPRLAGGENEQFF

D gene: TRBD1
clone size: -
V gene: TRBV6-1
J gene: TRBJ2-7
CDR3 DNA: TGTGCCAGCAGTGACCTGGACAGGTCAGCCTACGAGCAGTACTTC
CDR3 protein: CASSDLDRSAYEQYF

D gene: TRBD2
clone size: -
V gene: TRBV11-2
J gene: TRBJ2-3
CDR3 DNA: TGTGCCATACAACAGGGACTAGCGGTTTCAGATACGCAGTATTTT
CDR3 protein: CAIQQGLAVSDTQYF